Each of the 5 T cell receptor beta chains below was sequenced from the same sample in a study of blood T cells in healthy people across ages. For the second PCR, which ran for about 6 to 11 cycles, a sample-barcoded 5' primer and a J-beta primer mix were used. Each CDR3 protein is one row after TCRdb ran MiXCR on the 5' RACE reads. This sample yields 870,000 or so distinct CDR3 sequences, of which around 26% are seen a single time; around a sixth belongs to the top ten. Sequences were obtained from blood. Source of these receptors: a woman aged 80 or older in good health.

In the case of this clonotype: One end of the junction fails to match germline, which may point to a read error. J is TRBJ2-3 and V is TRBV12-3 or TRBV12-4; 12 positions match TRBD2. This CDR3 region has 15 residues. The CDR3 DNA sequence: TGTGCCAGCAGTCTCGGACTAGCGGGGACAGATGCGCAGTATTTT. It yields the protein CASSLGLAGTDAQYF.

This rearrangement joins TRBV6-5 to TRBJ1-5, with 9 bases that match TRBD1. Germline V gene sequence: CDR1 MNHEY, CDR2 SVGAGI. This CDR3 is built from 16 residues. J gave up 2 bases and V 6 bases, and 8 bases lay outside the gene matches. This chain's CDR3 is CASRKTGGGGNQPQHF. DNA of the CDR3: TGTGCCAGCAGAAAAACAGGGGGCGGCGGCAATCAGCCCCAGCATTTT.

CDR3 DNA sequence: TGTGCCAGCAGTTTTGAGGGACGGGGGACCAAAAACATTCAGTACTTC. Encoded protein: CASSFEGRGTKNIQYF. The rearrangement joins TRBV28 to TRBJ2-4; a possible D gene is TRBD2 (6 bases). Trimming removed 3 bases at V and 2 bases at J, with 14 bases between. In germline, CDR1 is MDHEN, CDR2 SYDVKM. The CDR3 is made up of 16 amino acids. The variable domain in full, with the rest retrieved from reference TRBV28 and TRBJ2-4, is DVKVTQSSRYLVKRTGEKVFLECVQDMDHENMFWYRQDPGLGLRLIYFSYDVKMKEKGDIPEGYSVSREKKERFSLILESASTNQTSMYLCASSFEGRGTKNIQYFGAGTRLSVL.

The chain employs TRBV12-3 or TRBV12-4 and TRBJ1-2; D call uncertain. The CDR3 runs to 16 residues. V was pared by 5 bases and J by 3 bases, with 19 bases between. In DNA, the CDR3 is TGTGCCAGCAGTCCGCTACGGCGCCTCGGGTACTATGGCTACACCTTC. Translating gives CASSPLRRLGYYGYTF.

The rearrangement joins TRBV3-1 to TRBJ1-5; 11 bases align to TRBD1. Trimming took 2 bases from V and 4 from J; bases not matched to a gene: 4. The CDR3 is 16 amino acids. Germline values: CDR1 LGHDT, CDR2 YNNKEL (reference sequence). The CDR3 nucleotides are TGTGCCAGCAGCCAAACCGGGACAGGGGGTAATCAGCCCCAGCATTTT. Protein sequence: CASSQTGTGGNQPQHF.